The rows below give T cell receptor beta chains drawn from one sample of a study of glioma-infiltrating T cells. TCRdb re-called the multiplex PCR reads through MiXCR, storing one row per CDR3 protein. The table includes 300,000 to 400,000 distinct CDR3 sequences, 41% detected once. Sequenced sample: glioma tissue, nonneoplastic brain tissue, or PBMCs (not recorded which). These receptors were obtained from a human donor with low-grade glioma or glioblastoma, undergoing nonglioma brain surgery, or in good health (not recorded which). The CDR3 runs from the conserved cysteine through the conserved F or W. Each record gives: J gene, V gene, D gene, clone size, CDR3 DNA, CDR3 protein. D genes are given only for firm matches. Only part of the rows carry a size: once, few, many, or a class if the clone is expanded.

j_gene: TRBJ2-1
v_gene: TRBV19
d_gene: TRBD2
abundance: .
CDR3nt: TGTGCCAGTAGTCTCCGGACTAGCGGGGTCTACAATGAGCAGTTCTTC
CDR3aa: CASSLRTSGVYNEQFF

j_gene: TRBJ2-7
v_gene: TRBV20-1
d_gene: TRBD2
abundance: .
CDR3nt: TGCAGTGCCTTCGGACTAGCGGGAGACGAGCAGTGCTTC
CDR3aa: CSAFGLAGDEQCF

j_gene: TRBJ1-5
v_gene: TRBV12-5
d_gene: .
abundance: few
CDR3nt: TGTGCTAGTGGTTTGACTTCCCCCGGCAGGAGATTCAATCAGCCCCAGCATTTT
CDR3aa: CASGLTSPGRRFNQPQHF

j_gene: TRBJ2-6
v_gene: TRBV12-3/TRBV12-4
d_gene: TRBD1
abundance: .
CDR3nt: TGTGCCAGCAGTGGGGGACAGGGCGAGGCTGGGGCCAACGTCCTGACTTTC
CDR3aa: CASSGGQGEAGANVLTF

j_gene: TRBJ2-5
v_gene: TRBV20-1
d_gene: TRBD2
abundance: few
CDR3nt: TGCAGTGCTAGAAGCAGACTAGCGGGGCTCCAAGAGACCCAGTACTTC
CDR3aa: CSARSRLAGLQETQYF

j_gene: TRBJ2-5
v_gene: TRBV25-1
d_gene: .
abundance: few
CDR3nt: TGTGCCAGCAGTGAATCCGGAACGGGCCAAGAGACCCAGTACTTC
CDR3aa: CASSESGTGQETQYF

j_gene: TRBJ2-1
v_gene: TRBV6-2/TRBV6-3
d_gene: .
abundance: many
CDR3nt: TGTGCCAGCAGTCAACTAATGGAGCAGTTCTTC
CDR3aa: CASSQLMEQFF

j_gene: TRBJ2-5
v_gene: TRBV2
d_gene: .
abundance: .
CDR3nt: TGTGCCAGCAGTGAATGGGGGGTCCAAGAGACCCAGTACTTC
CDR3aa: CASSEWGVQETQYF

j_gene: TRBJ2-5
v_gene: TRBV6-6
d_gene: .
abundance: few
CDR3nt: TGTGCCAGCAACCCCGGTTCCGTAGAGACCCAGTACTTC
CDR3aa: CASNPGSVETQYF

j_gene: TRBJ2-7
v_gene: TRBV6-6
d_gene: .
abundance: .
CDR3nt: TGTGCCAGTACTGGGGCTTTATACGAGCAGTACTTC
CDR3aa: CASTGALYEQYF

j_gene: TRBJ2-1
v_gene: TRBV5-1
d_gene: .
abundance: .
CDR3nt: TGCGCCAGCAGCTGGGGGTATGCAGCTAGCCGCCAAGAAAATGAGCAGTTCTTC
CDR3aa: CASSWGYAASRQENEQFF

j_gene: TRBJ2-7
v_gene: TRBV6-5
d_gene: TRBD2
abundance: .
CDR3nt: TGTGCCAGCAGTTGGAGCAAACTAGCGGCCGTCATGGAGCAGTACTTC
CDR3aa: CASSWSKLAAVMEQYF

j_gene: TRBJ2-1
v_gene: TRBV15
d_gene: .
abundance: .
CDR3nt: TGTGCCACCACCTCAGGGCGGGGCTCCTACAATGAGCAGTTCTTC
CDR3aa: CATTSGRGSYNEQFF

j_gene: TRBJ2-3
v_gene: TRBV5-1
d_gene: .
abundance: .
CDR3nt: TGCGCCAGCAGCTTGGTCGGGCGGAAGCGGGCCCAAGGCGGAGATACGCAGTATTTT
CDR3aa: CASSLVGRKRAQGGDTQYF

j_gene: TRBJ1-1
v_gene: TRBV29-1
d_gene: .
abundance: once
CDR3nt: TGCAGCGTTCTAGGGCAGAGGAACACTGAAGCTTTCTTT
CDR3aa: CSVLGQRNTEAFF

j_gene: TRBJ1-5
v_gene: TRBV28
d_gene: .
abundance: once
CDR3nt: TGTGCCAGCAGCCATGGACGGATGGGCAATCAGCCCCAGCATTTT
CDR3aa: CASSHGRMGNQPQHF

j_gene: TRBJ2-5
v_gene: TRBV27
d_gene: TRBD1
abundance: many
CDR3nt: TGTGCCAGCAGCCAGGGGACAGGGGGTTCAGGGGAGACCCAGTACTTC
CDR3aa: CASSQGTGGSGETQYF

j_gene: TRBJ2-1
v_gene: TRBV6-1
d_gene: TRBD2
abundance: many
CDR3nt: TGTGCCAGCAGTTACCAACAGACTAGCGGTACCTACAATGAGCAGTTCTTC
CDR3aa: CASSYQQTSGTYNEQFF

j_gene: TRBJ1-2
v_gene: TRBV4-3
d_gene: .
abundance: .
CDR3nt: TGCGCCAGCAGCCAAGACAGGGCCGGGGGTTGTGGCTACACCTTC
CDR3aa: CASSQDRAGGCGYTF

j_gene: TRBJ1-2
v_gene: TRBV6-6
d_gene: .
abundance: .
CDR3nt: TGTGCCAGCAGTTACGGACAGAATACCGGCTACACCTTC
CDR3aa: CASSYGQNTGYTF

j_gene: TRBJ1-2
v_gene: TRBV27
d_gene: TRBD1
abundance: many
CDR3nt: TGTGCCAGCAGTACCCGACAGGGTTACCTCTATGGCTACACCTTC
CDR3aa: CASSTRQGYLYGYTF

j_gene: TRBJ2-7
v_gene: TRBV28
d_gene: .
abundance: .
CDR3nt: TGTGCCAGCAGTTTACCTGGACTGCCGGCGGGCGAGCAGTACTTC
CDR3aa: CASSLPGLPAGEQYF

j_gene: TRBJ2-1
v_gene: TRBV27
d_gene: TRBD2
abundance: .
CDR3nt: TGTGCCAGCAGTTCCCTCCTAGCGGACGCATACAATGAGCAGCTCTTC
CDR3aa: CASSSLLADAYNEQLF

j_gene: TRBJ2-4
v_gene: TRBV7-9
d_gene: .
abundance: few
CDR3nt: TGTGCCAGCAGCTTAGCTTCCACGGCGAACATTCAGTACTTC
CDR3aa: CASSLASTANIQYF

j_gene: TRBJ2-2
v_gene: TRBV15
d_gene: TRBD2
abundance: .
CDR3nt: TGTGCCACCAACACCATTGGACTAGCGGGAACCACGGACACCGGGGAGCTGTTTTTT
CDR3aa: CATNTIGLAGTTDTGELFF

j_gene: TRBJ1-2
v_gene: TRBV28
d_gene: .
abundance: .
CDR3nt: TGTGCCAGCAGCCAAACTACGGACGGCTACACCTTC
CDR3aa: CASSQTTDGYTF

j_gene: TRBJ2-7
v_gene: TRBV27
d_gene: .
abundance: few
CDR3nt: TGTGCCAGCAGTCCCCATGTCAGGGGAGGGTACGAGCAGTACTTC
CDR3aa: CASSPHVRGGYEQYF

j_gene: TRBJ1-1
v_gene: TRBV28
d_gene: .
abundance: few
CDR3nt: TGTGCCAGCAGTTTAGTTATTGGGGCCACCCCCCCGAACACTGAAGCTTTCTTT
CDR3aa: CASSLVIGATPPNTEAFF

j_gene: TRBJ2-3
v_gene: TRBV19
d_gene: TRBD2
abundance: .
CDR3nt: TGTGCCAGTAGCCCGTGGGTAGCGGGAGTTTTTGATACGCAGTATTTT
CDR3aa: CASSPWVAGVFDTQYF

j_gene: TRBJ2-7
v_gene: TRBV28
d_gene: TRBD2
abundance: .
CDR3nt: TGTGCCAGCAGTTTAAGGACTAGCGGAAACAATGAGCAGTACTTC
CDR3aa: CASSLRTSGNNEQYF

j_gene: TRBJ1-5
v_gene: TRBV20-1
d_gene: .
abundance: many
CDR3nt: TGCAGTGCTAGGACAGATTATAGCAATCAGCCCCAGCATTTT
CDR3aa: CSARTDYSNQPQHF

j_gene: TRBJ1-1
v_gene: TRBV27
d_gene: TRBD1
abundance: .
CDR3nt: TGTGCCAGCAGGTCTGGACAGGGCTTTGAAGCTTTCTTT
CDR3aa: CASRSGQGFEAFF

j_gene: TRBJ1-4
v_gene: TRBV7-2
d_gene: .
abundance: .
CDR3nt: TGTGCCAGCAGGCCGGAACAGAGTAATGAAAAACTGTTTTTT
CDR3aa: CASRPEQSNEKLFF

j_gene: TRBJ2-1
v_gene: TRBV4-1
d_gene: .
abundance: .
CDR3nt: TGCGCCAGCAGCCAAGTCCAGACGCTGTTCTACAATGAGCAGTTCTTC
CDR3aa: CASSQVQTLFYNEQFF

j_gene: TRBJ2-7
v_gene: TRBV11-2
d_gene: .
abundance: .
CDR3nt: TGTGCCAGCAGCTTAGCTAACAGGCCTACCTACGAGCAGTACTTC
CDR3aa: CASSLANRPTYEQYF

j_gene: TRBJ1-5
v_gene: TRBV6-2/TRBV6-3
d_gene: TRBD1
abundance: many
CDR3nt: TGTGCCAGCAGTTACTCGGGACAGGATAGCAATCAGCCCCAGCATTTT
CDR3aa: CASSYSGQDSNQPQHF

j_gene: TRBJ2-5
v_gene: TRBV6-1
d_gene: TRBD1
abundance: many
CDR3nt: TGTGCCAGCAGTTCCCCCGACAGGGACGGACAGACCCAGTACTTC
CDR3aa: CASSSPDRDGQTQYF

j_gene: TRBJ2-1
v_gene: TRBV2
d_gene: .
abundance: .
CDR3nt: TGTGCCAGCAAGATTAGGACAGACTACAATGAGCAGTTCTTC
CDR3aa: CASKIRTDYNEQFF

j_gene: TRBJ1-1
v_gene: TRBV3-1
d_gene: .
abundance: .
CDR3nt: TGTGCCAGCAGCCAAACCGGGTGGTGGGGGACGGAGAACACTGAAGCTTTCTTT
CDR3aa: CASSQTGWWGTENTEAFF

j_gene: TRBJ1-5
v_gene: TRBV11-2
d_gene: .
abundance: .
CDR3nt: TGTGCCAGCAGCTTAGAAAGTCATCAGCCCCAGCATTTT
CDR3aa: CASSLESHQPQHF

j_gene: TRBJ2-1
v_gene: TRBV6-1
d_gene: TRBD2
abundance: .
CDR3nt: TGTGCCAGCAGCCGGACTAGCGGGAGTATAAATGAGCAGTTCTTC
CDR3aa: CASSRTSGSINEQFF

j_gene: TRBJ2-7
v_gene: TRBV6-2/TRBV6-3
d_gene: TRBD2
abundance: many
CDR3nt: TGTGCCAGCAGTTCTCTAGCGGGAGGAACCTACGAGCAGTACTTC
CDR3aa: CASSSLAGGTYEQYF

j_gene: TRBJ2-3
v_gene: TRBV28
d_gene: .
abundance: many
CDR3nt: TGTGCCAGCAGTTGGATTACCCGGGGCACAGATACGCAGTATTTT
CDR3aa: CASSWITRGTDTQYF

j_gene: TRBJ1-2
v_gene: TRBV5-1
d_gene: TRBD1
abundance: .
CDR3nt: TGCGCCAGCAGTATGGGGCAGGGGGACTATGGCTACACCTTC
CDR3aa: CASSMGQGDYGYTF

j_gene: TRBJ2-7
v_gene: TRBV20-1
d_gene: TRBD1
abundance: few
CDR3nt: TGCAGTGCCACCGCCCTAGACAGGGGGTCCTACGAGCAGTACTTC
CDR3aa: CSATALDRGSYEQYF

j_gene: TRBJ2-3
v_gene: TRBV5-4
d_gene: .
abundance: .
CDR3nt: TGTGCCAGCAGCTTGCTCAACTCCCTCAGAACAGATACGCAGTATTTT
CDR3aa: CASSLLNSLRTDTQYF

j_gene: TRBJ1-2
v_gene: TRBV6-1
d_gene: .
abundance: .
CDR3nt: TGTGCCAGCAGTGAGGGCAGGAGGGGCTACACCTTC
CDR3aa: CASSEGRRGYTF

j_gene: TRBJ2-5
v_gene: TRBV20-1
d_gene: TRBD2
abundance: .
CDR3nt: TGCAGTGCTAGAGATGGCGGGAGCGCCCGAGAGACCCAGTACTTC
CDR3aa: CSARDGGSARETQYF

j_gene: TRBJ2-7
v_gene: TRBV7-2
d_gene: .
abundance: .
CDR3nt: TGTGCCAGCAGCACAGGAGGCGGGAACTCCTACGAGCAGTACTTC
CDR3aa: CASSTGGGNSYEQYF

j_gene: TRBJ1-1
v_gene: TRBV6-1
d_gene: TRBD1
abundance: medium-sized
CDR3nt: TGTGCCAGCAGTTCGGGACAGTGGGGGACTGAAGCTTTCTTT
CDR3aa: CASSSGQWGTEAFF

j_gene: TRBJ2-3
v_gene: TRBV6-2/TRBV6-3
d_gene: TRBD1
abundance: many
CDR3nt: TGTGCCAGCAGCTGGAGACAGGGGTACACAGATACGCAGTATTTT
CDR3aa: CASSWRQGYTDTQYF

j_gene: TRBJ1-1
v_gene: TRBV19
d_gene: .
abundance: few
CDR3nt: TGTGCCAGTGACGACTGGACGGGGCGGACTGAAGCTTTCTTT
CDR3aa: CASDDWTGRTEAFF

j_gene: TRBJ1-2
v_gene: TRBV27
d_gene: .
abundance: many
CDR3nt: TGTGCCAGCAGTTATAGACCGGGCCAGGGGACCTATGGCTACACCTTC
CDR3aa: CASSYRPGQGTYGYTF

j_gene: TRBJ2-5
v_gene: TRBV4-3
d_gene: .
abundance: .
CDR3nt: TGCGCCAGCAGCCGTCGAATAAAAGGGGAGACCCAGTACTTC
CDR3aa: CASSRRIKGETQYF